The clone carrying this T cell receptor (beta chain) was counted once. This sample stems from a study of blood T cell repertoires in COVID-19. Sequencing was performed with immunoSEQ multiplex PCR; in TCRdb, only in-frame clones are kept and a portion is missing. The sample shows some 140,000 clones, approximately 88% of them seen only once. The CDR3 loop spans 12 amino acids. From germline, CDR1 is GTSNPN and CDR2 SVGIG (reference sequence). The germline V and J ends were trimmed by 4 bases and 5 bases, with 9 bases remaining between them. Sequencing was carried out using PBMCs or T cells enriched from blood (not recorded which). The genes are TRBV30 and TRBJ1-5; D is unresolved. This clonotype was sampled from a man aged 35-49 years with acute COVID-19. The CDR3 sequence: CAWKGGDQPQHF. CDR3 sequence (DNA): TGTGCCTGGAAAGGAGGAGATCAGCCCCAGCATTTT.